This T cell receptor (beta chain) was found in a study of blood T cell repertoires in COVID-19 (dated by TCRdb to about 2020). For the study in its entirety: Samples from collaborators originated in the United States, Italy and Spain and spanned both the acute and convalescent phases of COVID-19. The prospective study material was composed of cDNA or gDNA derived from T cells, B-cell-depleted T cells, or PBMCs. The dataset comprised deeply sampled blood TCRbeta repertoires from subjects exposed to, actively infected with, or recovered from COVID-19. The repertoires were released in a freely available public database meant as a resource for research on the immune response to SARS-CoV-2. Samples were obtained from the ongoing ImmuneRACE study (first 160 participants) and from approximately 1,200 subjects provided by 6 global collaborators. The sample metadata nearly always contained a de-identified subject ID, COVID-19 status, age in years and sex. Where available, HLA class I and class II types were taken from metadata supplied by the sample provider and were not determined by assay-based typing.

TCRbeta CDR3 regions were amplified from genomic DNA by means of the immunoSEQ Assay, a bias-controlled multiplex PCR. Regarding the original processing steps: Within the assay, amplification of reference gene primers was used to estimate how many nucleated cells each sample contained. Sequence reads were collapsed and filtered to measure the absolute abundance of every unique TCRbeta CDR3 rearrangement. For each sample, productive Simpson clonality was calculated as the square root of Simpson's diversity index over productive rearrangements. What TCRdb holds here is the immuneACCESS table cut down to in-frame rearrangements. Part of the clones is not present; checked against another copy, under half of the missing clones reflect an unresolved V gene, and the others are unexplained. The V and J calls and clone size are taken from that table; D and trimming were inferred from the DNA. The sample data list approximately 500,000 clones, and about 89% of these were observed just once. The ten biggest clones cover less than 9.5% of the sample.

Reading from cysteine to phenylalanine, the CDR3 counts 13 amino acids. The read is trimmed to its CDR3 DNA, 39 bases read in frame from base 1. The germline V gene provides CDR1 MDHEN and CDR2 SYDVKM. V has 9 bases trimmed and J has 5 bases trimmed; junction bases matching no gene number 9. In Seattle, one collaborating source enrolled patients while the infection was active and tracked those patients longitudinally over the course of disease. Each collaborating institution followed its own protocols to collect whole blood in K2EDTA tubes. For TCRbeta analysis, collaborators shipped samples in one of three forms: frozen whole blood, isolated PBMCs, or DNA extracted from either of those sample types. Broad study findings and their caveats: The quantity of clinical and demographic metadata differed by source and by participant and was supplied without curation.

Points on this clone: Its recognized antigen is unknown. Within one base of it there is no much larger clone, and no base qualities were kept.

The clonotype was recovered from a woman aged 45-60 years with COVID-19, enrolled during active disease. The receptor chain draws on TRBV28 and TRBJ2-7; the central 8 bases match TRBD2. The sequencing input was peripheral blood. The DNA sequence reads TGTGCCAGTACCCCGGGAGGGGTCGACGAGCAGTACTTC. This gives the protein CASTPGGVDEQYF.